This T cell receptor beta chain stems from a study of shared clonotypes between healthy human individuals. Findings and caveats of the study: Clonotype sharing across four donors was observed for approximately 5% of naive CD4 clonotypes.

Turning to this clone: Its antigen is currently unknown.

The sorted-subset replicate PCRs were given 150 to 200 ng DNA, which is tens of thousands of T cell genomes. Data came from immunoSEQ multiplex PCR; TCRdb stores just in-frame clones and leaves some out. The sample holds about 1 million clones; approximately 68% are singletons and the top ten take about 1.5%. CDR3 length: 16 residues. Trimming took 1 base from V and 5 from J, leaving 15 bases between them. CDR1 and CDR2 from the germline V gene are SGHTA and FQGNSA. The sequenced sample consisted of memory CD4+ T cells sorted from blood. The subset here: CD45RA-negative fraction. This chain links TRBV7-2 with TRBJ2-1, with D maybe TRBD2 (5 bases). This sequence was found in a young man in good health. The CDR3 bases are TGTGCCAGCAGCTTAGATGCGGGTGGATCCCACAATGAGCAGTTCTTC. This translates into CASSLDAGGSHNEQFF.